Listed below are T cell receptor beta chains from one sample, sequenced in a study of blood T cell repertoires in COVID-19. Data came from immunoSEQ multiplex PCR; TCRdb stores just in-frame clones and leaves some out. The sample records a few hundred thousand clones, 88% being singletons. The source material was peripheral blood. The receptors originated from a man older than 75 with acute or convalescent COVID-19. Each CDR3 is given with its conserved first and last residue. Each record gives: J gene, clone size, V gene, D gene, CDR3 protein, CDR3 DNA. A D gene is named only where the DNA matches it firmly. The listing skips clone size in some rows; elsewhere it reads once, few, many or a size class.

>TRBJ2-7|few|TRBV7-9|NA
CASSRGSIYEQYF
TGTGCCAGCAGCCGAGGGAGTATCTACGAGCAGTACTTC
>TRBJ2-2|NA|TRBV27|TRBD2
CASSLTRLASGELFF
TGTGCCAGCAGTTTAACGAGACTAGCGTCCGGGGAGCTGTTTTTT
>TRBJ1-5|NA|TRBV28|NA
CASSLDTGSGQPQHF
TGTGCCAGCAGTTTAGATACAGGTAGCGGACAGCCCCAGCATTTT
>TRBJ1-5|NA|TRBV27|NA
CASSLQVQPSGNQPQHF
TGTGCCAGCAGTTTACAAGTACAGCCCTCTGGCAATCAGCCCCAGCATTTT
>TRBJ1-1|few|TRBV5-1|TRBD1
CASSSRDRGTEAFF
TGCGCCAGCAGCTCCCGGGACAGGGGTACTGAAGCTTTCTTT
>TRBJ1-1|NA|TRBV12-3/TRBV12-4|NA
CASNTGLNTEAFF
TGTGCCAGCAACACAGGGCTGAACACTGAAGCTTTCTTT
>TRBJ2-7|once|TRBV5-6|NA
CASSLRATYEQYF
TGTGCCAGCAGCTTGAGAGCGACCTACGAGCAGTACTTC
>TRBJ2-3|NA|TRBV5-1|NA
CASSFGRNPSDTQYF
TGCGCCAGCAGCTTCGGGAGAAATCCCTCCGATACGCAGTATTTT
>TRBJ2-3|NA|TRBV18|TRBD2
CASSPLAGGGPSTDTQYF
TGTGCCAGCTCACCATTAGCGGGAGGTGGGCCCAGCACAGATACGCAGTATTTT
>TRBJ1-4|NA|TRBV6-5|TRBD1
CASSSSLDRVGEKLFF
TGTGCCAGCAGTTCGAGTTTGGACAGGGTCGGTGAAAAACTGTTTTTT
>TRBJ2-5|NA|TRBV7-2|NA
CASSLKQPNAETQYF
TGTGCCAGCAGCTTAAAACAGCCTAACGCGGAGACCCAGTACTTC
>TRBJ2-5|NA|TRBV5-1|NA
CASSHGQPQETQYF
TGCGCCAGCAGTCACGGACAGCCCCAAGAGACCCAGTACTTC
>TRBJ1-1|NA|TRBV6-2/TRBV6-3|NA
CASSPPQGDTEAFF
TGTGCCAGCAGTCCCCCCCAGGGTGACACTGAAGCTTTCTTT
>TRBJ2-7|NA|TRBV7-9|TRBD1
CASSSGQAGSYEQYF
TGTGCCAGCAGCTCGGGACAGGCAGGCTCCTACGAGCAGTACTTC
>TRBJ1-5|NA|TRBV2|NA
CASRTTLGGNQPQHF
TGTGCCAGCAGAACGACGCTCGGAGGAAATCAGCCCCAGCATTTT
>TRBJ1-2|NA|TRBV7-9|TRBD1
CASRPTGDEGGYTF
TGTGCCAGCAGGCCGACAGGGGATGAGGGCGGCTACACCTTC
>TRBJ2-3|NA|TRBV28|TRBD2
CASSLSFSVAGDADTQYF
TGTGCCAGCAGTTTATCCTTTTCAGTAGCGGGAGACGCAGATACGCAGTATTTT
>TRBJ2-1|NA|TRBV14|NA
CASSQEIGLAINEQFF
TGTGCCAGCAGCCAAGAAATAGGCCTAGCCATCAATGAGCAGTTCTTC
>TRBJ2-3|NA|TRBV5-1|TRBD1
CASSLDRATTDTQYF
TGCGCCAGCAGCCTAGACAGGGCCACCACAGATACGCAGTATTTT
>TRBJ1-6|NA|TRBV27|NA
CASSPWKDTSGGSPLHF
TGTGCCAGCAGTCCGTGGAAGGACACCTCGGGGGGATCACCCCTCCACTTT